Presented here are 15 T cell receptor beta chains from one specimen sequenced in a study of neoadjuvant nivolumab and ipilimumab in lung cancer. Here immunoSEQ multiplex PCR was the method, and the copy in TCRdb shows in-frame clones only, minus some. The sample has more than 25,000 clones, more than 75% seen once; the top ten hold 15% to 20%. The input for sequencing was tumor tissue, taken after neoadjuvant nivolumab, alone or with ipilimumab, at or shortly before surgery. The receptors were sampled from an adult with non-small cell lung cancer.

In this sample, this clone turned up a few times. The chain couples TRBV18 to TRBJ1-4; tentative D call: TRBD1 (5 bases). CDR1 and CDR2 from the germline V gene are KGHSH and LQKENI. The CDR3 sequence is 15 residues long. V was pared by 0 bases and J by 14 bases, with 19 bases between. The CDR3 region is CASSPPNPGGGSLFF. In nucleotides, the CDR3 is TGTGCCAGCTCACCACCGAATCCGGGGGGTGGAAGTCTGTTTTTT.

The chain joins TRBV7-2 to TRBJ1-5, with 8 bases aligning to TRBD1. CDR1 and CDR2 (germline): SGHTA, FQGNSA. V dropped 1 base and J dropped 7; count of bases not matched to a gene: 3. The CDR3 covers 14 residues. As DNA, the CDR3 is TGTGCCAGCAGCTTAGGGCAGGGGGCCCAGCCCCAGCATTTT. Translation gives CASSLGQGAQPQHF.

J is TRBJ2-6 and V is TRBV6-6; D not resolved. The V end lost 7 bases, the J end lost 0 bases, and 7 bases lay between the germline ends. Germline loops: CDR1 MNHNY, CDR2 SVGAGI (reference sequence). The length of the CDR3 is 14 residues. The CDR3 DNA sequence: TGTGCCAGCATCCAGCGCTCTGGGGCCAACGTCCTGACTTTC. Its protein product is CASIQRSGANVLTF.

DNA for the CDR3: TGTGCCAGCAGCCGGGGCTCTGCTGGCAGGGGCAACTATGGCTACACCTTC. Residues: CASSRGSAGRGNYGYTF. The chain carries TRBV5-4 and TRBJ1-2, with D possibly TRBD1 on 6 matching bases. The CDR3 has 17 amino acids. From germline, CDR1 is SGHNT and CDR2 YYREEE (reference sequence). Between the trimmed V and J ends, which lost 4 bases and 2 bases, there was a span of 21 bases.

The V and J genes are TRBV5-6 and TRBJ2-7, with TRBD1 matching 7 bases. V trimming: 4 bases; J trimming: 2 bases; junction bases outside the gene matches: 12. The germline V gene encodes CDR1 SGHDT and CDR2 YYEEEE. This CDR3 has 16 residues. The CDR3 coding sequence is TGTGCCAGCAGCCTGAACCCGGGACAGTTAACCTACGAGCAGTACTTC. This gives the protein CASSLNPGQLTYEQYF.

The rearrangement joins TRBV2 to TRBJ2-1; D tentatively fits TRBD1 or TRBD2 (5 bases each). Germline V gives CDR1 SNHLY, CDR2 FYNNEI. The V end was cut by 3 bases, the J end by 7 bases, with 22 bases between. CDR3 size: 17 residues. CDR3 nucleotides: TGTGCCAGCAGTGATAGTTGGGGCTTGGGGACGCGTAATGAGCAGTTCTTC. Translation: CASSDSWGLGTRNEQFF.

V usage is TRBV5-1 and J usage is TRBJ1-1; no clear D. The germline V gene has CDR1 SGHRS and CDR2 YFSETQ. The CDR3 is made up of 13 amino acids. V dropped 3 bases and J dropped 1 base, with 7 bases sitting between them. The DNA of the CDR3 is TGCGCCAGCAGCTACGGAGCGAACACTGAAGCTTTCTTT. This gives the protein CASSYGANTEAFF.

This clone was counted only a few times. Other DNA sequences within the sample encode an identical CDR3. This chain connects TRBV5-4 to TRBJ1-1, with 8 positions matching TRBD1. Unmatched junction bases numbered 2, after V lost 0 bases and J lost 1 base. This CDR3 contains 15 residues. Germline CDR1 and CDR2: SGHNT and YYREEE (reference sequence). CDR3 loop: CASSLVGQGNTEAFF. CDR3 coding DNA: TGTGCCAGCAGCTTGGTCGGACAGGGGAACACTGAAGCTTTCTTT.

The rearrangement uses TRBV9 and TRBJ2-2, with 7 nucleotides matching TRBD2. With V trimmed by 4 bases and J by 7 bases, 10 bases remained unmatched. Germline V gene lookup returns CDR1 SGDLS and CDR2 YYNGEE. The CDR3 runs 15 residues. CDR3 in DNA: TGTGCCAGCAGCACCGCCGGACTAGAAGGCGGGGAGCTGTTTTTT. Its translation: CASSTAGLEGGELFF.

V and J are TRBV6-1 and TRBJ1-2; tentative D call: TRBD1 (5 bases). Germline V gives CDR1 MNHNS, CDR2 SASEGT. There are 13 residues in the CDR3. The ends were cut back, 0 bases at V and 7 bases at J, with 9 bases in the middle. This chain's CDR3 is CASSEAQGIGYTF. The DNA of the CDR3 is TGTGCCAGCAGTGAAGCCCAGGGAATTGGCTACACCTTC.

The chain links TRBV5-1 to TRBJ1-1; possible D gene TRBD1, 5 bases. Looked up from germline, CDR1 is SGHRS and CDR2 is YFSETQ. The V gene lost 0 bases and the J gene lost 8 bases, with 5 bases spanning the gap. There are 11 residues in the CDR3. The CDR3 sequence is CASSLGDEAFF. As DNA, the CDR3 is TGCGCCAGCAGCTTGGGGGACGAAGCTTTCTTT.

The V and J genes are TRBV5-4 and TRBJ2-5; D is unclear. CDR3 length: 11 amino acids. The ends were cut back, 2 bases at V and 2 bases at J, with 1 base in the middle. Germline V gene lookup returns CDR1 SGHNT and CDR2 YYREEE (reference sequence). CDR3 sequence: CASSLQETQYF. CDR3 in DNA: TGTGCCAGCAGCTTACAAGAGACCCAGTACTTC.

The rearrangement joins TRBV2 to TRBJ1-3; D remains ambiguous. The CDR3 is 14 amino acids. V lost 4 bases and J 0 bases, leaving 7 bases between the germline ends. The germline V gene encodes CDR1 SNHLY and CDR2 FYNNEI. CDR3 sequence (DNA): TGTGCCAGCAGTGTGCCCAGCTCTGGAAACACCATATATTTT. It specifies CASSVPSSGNTIYF. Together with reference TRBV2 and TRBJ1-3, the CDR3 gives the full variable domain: EPEVTQTPSHQVTQMGQEVILRCVPISNHLYFYWYRQILGQKVEFLVSFYNNEISEKSEIFDDQFSVERPDGSNFTLKIRSTKLEDSAMYFCASSVPSSGNTIYFGEGSWLTVV.

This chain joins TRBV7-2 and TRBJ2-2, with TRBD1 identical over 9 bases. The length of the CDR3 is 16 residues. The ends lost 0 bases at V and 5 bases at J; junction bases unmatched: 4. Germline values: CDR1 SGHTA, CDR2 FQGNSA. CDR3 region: CASSLAGTGLTGELFF. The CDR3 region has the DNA TGTGCCAGCAGCTTAGCCGGGACAGGGTTAACCGGGGAGCTGTTTTTT.

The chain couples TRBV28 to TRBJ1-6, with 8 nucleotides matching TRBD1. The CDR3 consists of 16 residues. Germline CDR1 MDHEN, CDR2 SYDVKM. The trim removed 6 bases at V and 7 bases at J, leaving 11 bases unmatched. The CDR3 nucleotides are TGTGCCAGCAGCAGCCAGCGGACAGGGTTAAATTCACCCCTCCACTTT. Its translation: CASSSQRTGLNSPLHF.